Below, 20 T cell receptor beta chains from the same sample are listed, as sequenced in a study of shared clonotypes between healthy human individuals (TCRdb year 2020). CD8 naive samples were CD45RO-negative cells positively selected for CCR7, giving a CD45RA+CCR7+ population that excluded TemRA cells. Library method: the immunoSEQ multiplex PCR assay. TCRdb took this table from immuneACCESS and kept in-frame rearrangements with V and J called. Such tables lack part of the clones; where checked against another copy, unresolved V genes explain under half of the gap, and the rest is unexplained. The sample table records hundreds of thousands of clones; about 96% of these occur just once. Less than 0.3% of the sample is held by the ten biggest clonotypes. The source material was naive CD8+ T cells sorted from blood. The sample's cell subset or site label, in plain terms: CD45RA+CCR7+. The receptor source for this set is a man younger than 40 in good health.

For this clone: In the same sample, other DNA sequences code for this CDR3. This chain uses TRBV9 with TRBJ2-3, with D unclear. V was pared by 7 bases and J by 6 bases, with 6 bases between. This CDR3 comprises 10 residues. Germline lookup yields CDR1 SGDLS and CDR2 YYNGEE. CDR3 amino acids: CASGRDTQYF. The CDR3 DNA follows: TGTGCCAGCGGTCGGGATACGCAGTATTTT.

The table lists this clone with a count of one. This chain uses TRBV9 with TRBJ2-1; D gene unclear. The CDR3 is 13 residues long. The V and J ends lost 7 bases and 8 bases respectively, with 16 bases between them. The germline V gene has CDR1 SGDLS and CDR2 YYNGEE. CDR3 residues: CASSPPSFHEQFF. CDR3 DNA sequence: TGTGCCAGCTCACCTCCGTCCTTCCATGAGCAGTTCTTC.

For the CDR3, the DNA is TGTGCCAGCAGCGTGACCGAGGGTGGAAACACCATATATTTT. Amino acid sequence: CASSVTEGGNTIYF. The chain joins TRBV5-4 to TRBJ1-3; D remains unclear. The CDR3 loop spans 14 amino acids. Germline V CDR1 and CDR2: SGHNT, YYREEE (reference sequence). V lost 4 bases, J lost 3 bases, and 11 bases lay in between.

The chain carries TRBV4-1 and TRBJ1-2; the D gene is possibly TRBD1 (5 bases). V was shortened by 2 bases and J by 7 bases, with 23 bases between the two germline ends. Germline assignment: CDR1 MGHRA and CDR2 YSYEKL. The CDR3 has 17 amino acids. The DNA for the CDR3 is TGCGCCAGCAGCCAATACTTCCCTTCGGGGACGGGAGGTGGCTACACCTTC. Protein sequence: CASSQYFPSGTGGGYTF.

The V gene is TRBV4-1, the J gene TRBJ2-7; D gene ambiguous. This CDR3 contains 14 residues. Per germline, CDR1 MGHRA and CDR2 YSYEKL. Trimming took off 1 base at V and 2 bases at J, with 9 bases between the two ends. This CDR3 reads CASSQGGNTYEQYF. The CDR3 DNA is TGCGCCAGCAGCCAAGGGGGAAATACCTACGAGCAGTACTTC.

The rearrangement joins TRBV27 to TRBJ2-7, with unresolved D. Per germline, CDR1 MNHEY and CDR2 SMNVEV (reference sequence). CDR3 length equals 11 residues. Trimming left V 8 bases short and J 2 bases short, with 7 bases between. The DNA for the CDR3 is TGTGCCAGCGGCAATGCCTACGAGCAGTACTTC. Residues: CASGNAYEQYF.

The chain couples TRBV19 to TRBJ2-2; perhaps TRBD1 as D (5 bases). The CDR3 is 16 amino acids. The germline V gene encodes CDR1 LNHDA and CDR2 SQIVND (reference sequence). The germline V and J ends were trimmed by 4 bases and 7 bases, with 19 bases remaining between them. The CDR3 loop reads CASSTYAGEQVGELFF. CDR3 DNA: TGTGCCAGTAGTACCTACGCAGGAGAACAGGTCGGGGAGCTGTTTTTT.

The chain uses TRBV6-6 and TRBJ2-7; unclear D gene. Germline lookup yields CDR1 MNHNY and CDR2 SVGAGI (reference sequence). The V end lost 7 bases, the J end lost 4 bases, and 8 bases lay between the germline ends. The CDR3 runs to 11 residues. DNA of the CDR3: TGTGCCAGCACCTACTCTTACGAGCAGTACTTC. This sequence encodes CASTYSYEQYF.

In its sample, this clone was seen a few times. The chain is built from TRBV9 and TRBJ2-7, with D unresolved. The germline V and J ends were trimmed by 4 bases and 3 bases, with 8 bases remaining between them. Germline CDR1 and CDR2: SGDLS and YYNGEE. The CDR3 sequence is 12 residues long. Here the CDR3 DNA reads TGTGCCAGCAGCCAGAATAACTACGAGCAGTACTTC. It translates to CASSQNNYEQYF.

The V call is TRBV7-9, the J call TRBJ2-2, with unresolved D. The CDR3 contains 13 residues. Germline loops: CDR1 SEHNR, CDR2 FQNEAQ (reference sequence). Deletions cut 1 base from V and 11 bases from J, with 11 bases between. CDR3 sequence (DNA): TGTGCCAGCAGCTTAGATCTTGCTGAAGAGCTGTTTTTT. Its translation is CASSLDLAEELFF.

This clone is a singleton in its sample. V gene TRBV27 combines with J gene TRBJ1-2, with D unclear. V lost 5 bases to trimming and J lost 2 bases, with 9 bases between them. The CDR3 runs 13 residues. Germline assignment: CDR1 MNHEY and CDR2 SMNVEV (reference sequence). The CDR3 is CASSPGVNYGYTF. In DNA, the CDR3 is TGTGCCAGCAGTCCCGGGGTGAACTATGGCTACACCTTC.

The genes are TRBV6-1 and TRBJ2-7, with D possibly being TRBD1 (6 bases). The CDR3 is 14 amino acids. The V end was cut by 6 bases, the J end by 2 bases, with 14 bases between. The germline V gene has CDR1 MNHNS and CDR2 SASEGT. The CDR3 bases are TGTGCCAGCAGCCGAGACAGGTCCCCCTACGAGCAGTACTTC. Protein: CASSRDRSPYEQYF.

V usage is TRBV7-8 and J usage is TRBJ2-3, with 12 bases identical to TRBD2. Trimming at V came to 4 bases and at J to 4 bases, leaving 9 bases not matched to a gene. In germline, CDR1 is SGHVS, CDR2 FQNEAQ. The CDR3 spans 17 residues. CDR3: CASSWRTSGIEADTQYF. The CDR3 DNA is TGTGCCAGCAGCTGGAGGACTAGCGGGATAGAGGCAGATACGCAGTATTTT.

The chain employs TRBV7-9 and TRBJ2-7, with a tentative D call TRBD2 (5 bases). CDR1 and CDR2 from the germline V gene are SEHNR and FQNEAQ (reference sequence). The CDR3 sequence is 13 residues long. V was pared by 5 bases and J by 7 bases, with 15 bases between. CDR3 in amino acids: CASSARQRREQYF. CDR3 nucleotides: TGTGCCAGCAGCGCTCGTCAAAGGAGGGAGCAGTACTTC.

This clone was counted once. V usage is TRBV28 and J usage is TRBJ2-3; 9 positions match TRBD2. Germline values: CDR1 MDHEN, CDR2 SYDVKM. This CDR3 is built from 16 residues. The trim removed 2 bases at V and 5 bases at J, leaving 8 bases unmatched. The CDR3 spells CASSLRGGRAVDTQYF. CDR3 DNA sequence: TGTGCCAGCAGTTTACGTGGCGGGAGGGCCGTAGATACGCAGTATTTT. Based on the CDR3 plus reference TRBV28 and TRBJ2-3, the full variable domain is DVKVTQSSRYLVKRTGEKVFLECVQDMDHENMFWYRQDPGLGLRLIYFSYDVKMKEKGDIPEGYSVSREKKERFSLILESASTNQTSMYLCASSLRGGRAVDTQYFGPGTRLTVL.

This chain joins TRBV7-6 and TRBJ2-3, with 10 bases that match TRBD2. V lost 2 bases to trimming and J lost 4 bases; unmatched junction nucleotides: 3. Germline V gene sequence: CDR1 SGHVS, CDR2 FNYEAQ. The CDR3 runs 15 residues. The CDR3 nucleotides are TGTGCCAGCAGCTTACTAGCGGGAGCGGCAGATACGCAGTATTTT. It translates to CASSLLAGAADTQYF.

V usage is TRBV2 and J usage is TRBJ2-3; the D is unclear. Trimming took off 3 bases at V and 4 bases at J, with 5 bases between the two ends. This CDR3 has 12 residues. Germline lookup yields CDR1 SNHLY and CDR2 FYNNEI. The CDR3 coding sequence is TGTGCCAGCAGTGACCTGTCAGATACGCAGTATTTT. Amino acids: CASSDLSDTQYF.

This chain connects TRBV27 to TRBJ2-7, with TRBD2 matching 13 bases. Germline-derived CDR1 and CDR2 are MNHEY and SMNVEV (reference sequence). Losses at the gene ends were 6 bases for V and 7 bases for J; bases not matched to a gene: 9. The CDR3 spans 15 residues. CDR3 protein: CASSTGLAGEGEQYF. Here the CDR3 DNA reads TGTGCCAGCAGCACTGGACTAGCGGGGGAGGGTGAGCAGTACTTC.

The chain couples TRBV2 to TRBJ1-2; D gene ambiguous. Trimming cost V 7 bases and J 2 bases, with 17 bases left between them. In germline, CDR1 is SNHLY, CDR2 FYNNEI. The CDR3 loop spans 15 amino acids. The CDR3 protein is CASNTLATANYGYTF. The DNA of the CDR3 is TGTGCCAGCAATACTCTAGCAACAGCAAACTATGGCTACACCTTC.

V gene TRBV27 combines with J gene TRBJ1-5; D is perhaps TRBD1 (5 bases). Germline V gives CDR1 MNHEY, CDR2 SMNVEV (reference sequence). Between the trimmed V and J ends, which lost 4 bases and 0 bases, there was a span of 19 bases. The CDR3 runs 18 residues. CDR3 sequence: CASSSTGTGDYSNQPQHF. DNA for the CDR3: TGTGCCAGCAGTTCGACCGGGACGGGCGATTATAGCAATCAGCCCCAGCATTTT.